This T cell receptor beta chain was recorded in a study of blood T cells in healthy people across ages (dated by TCRdb to about 2015). A note on the overall study: In model experiments, template switching captured roughly one uniquely barcoded TCR beta cDNA molecule for every two T cells. The study measured age-related changes in TCR beta repertoire diversity using deep sequencing normalized with unique cDNA molecular identifiers. The donors were divided into four age groups: young (average approximately 16 years), middle-aged (about 40), aged (roughly 66) and long-lived (about 90). To avoid experimental bias, donors of different ages were distributed randomly across sequencing lanes. For two donors (one aged 18 to 29 and one aged 80 or older), the study analyzed two additional independent replicas of 1 million unique cDNA reads from the same blood draw. General study outcomes and caveats: Donor CMV infection status was unknown, potentially confounding age-related changes in expanded clonotypes. As age increased, observed TCR beta diversity per million T cells dropped in a roughly linear way, and a significant reduction was already evident by age about 36. Compared with the aged group, the long-lived group had more naive CD4+ T cells, fewer expanded clones and increased TCR diversity, a pattern suggesting age selection. The percentage of naive T cells measured by flow cytometry correlated strongly with observed TCR beta diversity. Total diversity estimates from one million sequenced T cells were considered lower bounds and underestimates. Conclusive comparison of naive and antigen-experienced compartments was prevented by the profiling of bulk unsorted PBMCs.

The donors were roughly 40 Caucasian individuals from Russia, aged roughly 6 to 100 years, who were systemically healthy. Each donor gave 8 to 10 milliliters of peripheral blood, drawn into EDTA-treated Vacutainer tubes. Ficoll-Paque density-gradient centrifugation was used to isolate PBMCs, with at least 7 million per sample. Trizol reagent was used to extract total RNA from PBMCs, with at least 5 micrograms per sample. The percentages of naive CD45RAhigh/CD27high T cells were determined by flow cytometry on a PBMC aliquot from every donor. Sequences MDHEN (CDR1) and SYDVKM (CDR2) are obtained from the germline V gene. Inclusive of the bounding cysteine and phenylalanine, the CDR3 is 14 residues long. Left in the record is the CDR3 DNA by itself, 42 bases read in frame from the first base. V was cut back by 6 bases and J by 2 bases, leaving a gap of 14 bases between them. Remarks on this clonotype: No cognate antigen has been identified for it. Nothing much larger sits one base from this clone, and base qualities are not available.

Libraries came from 5' RACE. The reads were generated on an Illumina HiSeq 2500. A second PCR of 7 to 11 cycles was performed with a sample-barcoded 5' primer and a J-beta primer mix. A unique molecular identifier was introduced onto each TCR beta cDNA molecule by a template-switch 5' adaptor carrying 12 random nucleotides. Each sample yielded at least 2.5 million CDR3-containing paired-end reads. All of the RNA was converted into first-strand cDNA using the Mint cDNA synthesis kit, with a TRBC-specific oligonucleotide serving as the primer. Following uracil-DNA glycosylase treatment, all cDNA underwent a first 18-cycle PCR with the universal primers M1SS and BC2_uni_R. The published analysis was carried out like this. Each sample was normalized by randomly selecting 1 million high-quality reads, each carrying a distinct molecular identifier. Reads with shared molecular identifiers were discarded instead of being binned into consensus sequences. MiTCR, set to a Q25 quality threshold and the strictest error-elimination algorithm, was used for CDR3 identification, clonotype clustering and error correction. A nonparametric unseen species model with Euler transformation was used to estimate a lower bound on total TCR beta diversity. TCRdb itself trimmed the public reads at Q25 with fastp, ran MiXCR and retained productive beta chains. Every CDR3 protein is listed once, alongside the most common genes and DNA of its rows. TCRdb, not the authors, supplied the V and J calls. The sample includes 700,000 to 950,000 distinct CDR3 sequences, with roughly 41% observed a single time. Clones ranked in the top ten supply 20% to 25% of the sample.

In this chain, TRBV28 is recombined with TRBJ2-7; a tentative D call is TRBD2 (6 bases match). The specimen was blood. This TCR was sampled from a woman aged 60-75 years in good health. This receptor has the CDR3 CASSLGLSTYEQYF. The DNA sequence follows: TGTGCCAGCAGCCTGGGACTTTCCACCTACGAGCAGTACTTC.